The 26 T cell receptor beta chains given below trace back to one sample, sequenced in a study of identical twins. TCRdb reanalysed the 5' RACE reads using MiXCR and keeps one entry per CDR3 protein. The profile covers approximately 620,000 distinct CDR3 sequences, with roughly 8% appearing a single time and approximately 0.96% taken by the ten largest. These data also formed part of another study, on yellow fever vaccine responses in identical twins.

The sample was PBMCs. These receptors came from a woman between 18 and 29 years old in good health.

This clonotype appeared a few times. The V and J genes are TRBV9 and TRBJ2-3; D is perhaps TRBD2 (7 bases). This CDR3 has 15 residues. Looked up from germline, CDR1 is SGDLS and CDR2 is YYNGEE. Trimming pared 3 bases from V and 2 bases from J, leaving 13 bases between. The DNA for the CDR3 is TGTGCCAGCAGCGGCGGGGGCCATTACACAGATACGCAGTATTTT. The encoded protein is CASSGGGHYTDTQYF.

The V gene is TRBV6-5, the J gene TRBJ2-5, with D possibly being TRBD2 (6 bases). CDR3 length: 12 residues. Looked up from germline, CDR1 is MNHEY and CDR2 is SVGAGI. V gave up 10 bases and J gave up 5 bases, with 14 bases separating them. CDR3 region: CATLEGGETQYF. DNA for the CDR3: TGTGCCACCCTGGAGGGAGGCGAGACCCAGTACTTC.

There are a few counts of this clonotype. The V call is TRBV5-8, the J call TRBJ1-1, with 7 bases fitting TRBD1. Germline V gene lookup returns CDR1 SGHTS and CDR2 YDEGEE. Unmatched junction bases numbered 11, after V lost 2 bases and J lost 1 base. This CDR3 is 17 amino acids long. DNA of the CDR3: TGTGCCAGCAGCTTAGTCCCCCCGGGACAGCCGAACACTGAAGCTTTCTTT. Its protein product is CASSLVPPGQPNTEAFF.

This clonotype was recorded many times. The gene calls are TRBV12-3 or TRBV12-4 and TRBJ2-3, with 9 bases fitting TRBD1. This CDR3 contains 15 residues. V lost 8 bases and J lost 7; bases outside the gene matches: 13. The CDR3 spells CASGPGQGVKNTQYF. The CDR3 DNA sequence: TGTGCCAGCGGACCGGGACAGGGCGTAAAAAATACGCAGTATTTT.

This chain links TRBV5-6 with TRBJ2-5, with 7 bases identical to TRBD1. Germline CDR1 is SGHDT and CDR2 is YYEEEE. Trimming at V came to 2 bases and at J to 4 bases, leaving 8 bases not matched to a gene. This CDR3 region has 15 residues. The CDR3 spells CASSFYRGDLETQYF. In DNA form, the CDR3 reads TGTGCCAGCAGCTTTTACAGGGGCGACCTAGAGACCCAGTACTTC.

V usage is TRBV5-4 and J usage is TRBJ1-3; perhaps TRBD1 as D (5 bases). Looked up from germline, CDR1 is SGHNT and CDR2 is YYREEE (reference sequence). V lost 4 bases, J lost 4 bases, and 12 bases lay in between. This CDR3 is 14 amino acids long. CDR3 DNA: TGTGCCAGCAGCCGGGGGACGGAAGGAAACACCATATATTTT. Translation gives CASSRGTEGNTIYF.

This rearrangement joins TRBV20-1 to TRBJ2-5; 10 bases are a match to TRBD2. Germline V gene lookup returns CDR1 DFQATT and CDR2 SNEGSKA (reference sequence). This CDR3 region has 13 residues. CDR3 DNA: TGCAGAGCGAGCGGGGGGGCCACGGAGACCCAGTACTTC. Translating it yields CRASGGATETQYF.

This clonotype was observed at least ten times. This chain links TRBV10-3 with TRBJ2-1; D is possibly TRBD1 (7 bases). This CDR3 contains 15 residues. Germline V gene sequence: CDR1 ENHRY, CDR2 SYGVKD. The V end lost 4 bases, the J end lost 2 bases, and 12 bases lay between the germline ends. The CDR3 coding sequence is TGTGCCATCAGTGGGGGGGACAGCGCCTACAATGAGCAGTTCTTC. The encoded protein is CAISGGDSAYNEQFF.

This clonotype was counted at least ten times. This rearrangement joins TRBV7-2 to TRBJ2-7; D possibly matches TRBD1 or TRBD2 (5 bases each). The CDR3 is 13 residues long. CDR1 is SGHTA, CDR2 FQGNSA, per germline. Trimming stripped 7 bases from V and 2 bases from J, with 12 bases between. As DNA, the CDR3 is TGTGCCAGCACAGGCCAGGGACCCTACGAGCAGTACTTC. Translating gives CASTGQGPYEQYF.

The chain employs TRBV4-2 and TRBJ2-3; TRBD2 agrees at 10 bases. Germline lookup yields CDR1 LGHNA and CDR2 YNFKEQ. V lost 1 base to trimming and J lost 4 bases; unmatched junction nucleotides: 8. CDR3 length equals 17 residues. CDR3 loop: CASSQAPSGGAADTQYF. CDR3 DNA: TGTGCCAGCAGCCAAGCCCCCAGCGGGGGGGCAGCAGATACGCAGTATTTT.

This clonotype came up a few times. CDR3 sequence (DNA): TGTGCCAGCAGCCCGGTCCCTCTAGAATCCTACGAGCAGTACTTC. Its translation: CASSPVPLESYEQYF. The chain links TRBV5-5 to TRBJ2-7; D remains ambiguous. CDR1 and CDR2 from the germline V gene are SGHKS and YYEKEE (reference sequence). The CDR3 sequence is 15 residues long. V was trimmed by 4 bases and J by 1 base, leaving 15 bases between them.

This clonotype was picked up many times. V is TRBV20-1 and J is TRBJ1-5; the D is unclear. From germline, CDR1 is DFQATT and CDR2 SNEGSKA (reference sequence). V was trimmed by 3 bases and J by 3 bases, leaving 3 bases between them. The CDR3 contains 11 residues. Here the CDR3 reads CSASANQPQHF. CDR3 bases: TGCAGTGCTAGCGCCAATCAGCCCCAGCATTTT.

This clonotype has ten or more counts. V gene TRBV9 combines with J gene TRBJ2-3, with 7 bases matching TRBD2. Looked up from germline, CDR1 is SGDLS and CDR2 is YYNGEE. The J segment lost 3 bases and the V segment lost 4 bases, leaving 11 bases of the junction unmatched. The CDR3 consists of 16 residues. The CDR3: CASSPMGGMITDTQYF. CDR3 sequence (DNA): TGTGCCAGCAGCCCTATGGGAGGGATGATTACAGATACGCAGTATTTT.

In this sample, this clonotype turned up many times. The genes are TRBV29-1 and TRBJ2-1, with 8 bases aligning to TRBD2. The CDR3 contains 15 residues. Germline-derived CDR1 and CDR2 are SQVTM and ANQGSEA. The V and J ends lost 3 bases and 4 bases, in that order; junction bases with no gene match: 8. This CDR3 reads CSVEESGRGYNEQFF. The CDR3 bases are TGCAGCGTTGAGGAGAGCGGGAGAGGATACAATGAGCAGTTCTTC.

The chain employs TRBV5-1 and TRBJ2-1; TRBD2 aligns across 14 bases. Per germline, CDR1 SGHRS and CDR2 YFSETQ. Germline trimming cut 8 bases from V and 2 bases from J; bases unmatched to any gene: 12. The CDR3 consists of 18 residues. CDR3 protein: CASRKTSGGARPYNEQFF. CDR3 coding DNA: TGCGCCAGTCGGAAGACTAGCGGGGGGGCAAGGCCCTACAATGAGCAGTTCTTC.

The rearrangement joins TRBV2 to TRBJ2-7, with D maybe TRBD1 (8 bases). The length of the CDR3 is 16 residues. CDR1 is SNHLY and CDR2 is FYNNEI in the germline V gene. V shed 5 bases and J shed 1 base, with 18 bases lying between them. The CDR3 here is CASSTGLQGGSYEQYF. CDR3 nucleotides: TGTGCCAGCAGTACGGGACTACAGGGGGGATCCTACGAGCAGTACTTC.

The chain uses TRBV4-1 and TRBJ2-1, with 10 bases identical to TRBD2. Germline-derived CDR1 and CDR2 are MGHRA and YSYEKL. Germline trimming cut 1 base from V and 1 base from J; bases unmatched to any gene: 7. The CDR3 runs to 18 residues. DNA of the CDR3: TGCGCCAGCAGCCAAGGTCTAGCGGGGGTCCCTTCCTACAATGAGCAGTTCTTC. Its translation: CASSQGLAGVPSYNEQFF.

This clonotype turned up a few times. The chain employs TRBV27 and TRBJ2-3, with 7 bases identical to TRBD2. The CDR3 loop spans 16 amino acids. CDR1 and CDR2 from the germline V gene are MNHEY and SMNVEV (reference sequence). Trimming took 2 bases from V and 2 from J; bases not matched to a gene: 7. CDR3 DNA: TGTGCCAGCAGTTTAAAGGGTGGGAGGGTCACAGATACGCAGTATTTT. It codes for CASSLKGGRVTDTQYF.

This clonotype was seen at least ten times. The J gene is TRBJ2-1, the V gene TRBV12-3 or TRBV12-4; TRBD2 agrees at 12 bases. The CDR3 is 15 residues long. Trimming removed 6 bases from V and 9 bases from J; junction bases left unmatched: 9. CDR3 loop: CASSPRLAGDGEQFF. Written as DNA, the CDR3 is TGTGCCAGCAGCCCACGACTAGCGGGAGACGGTGAGCAGTTCTTC.

This clonotype was found many times. The gene calls are TRBV20-1 and TRBJ2-7, with D possibly TRBD1 on 5 matching bases. The germline CDR1 and CDR2 sequences are DFQATT and SNEGSKA (reference sequence). This CDR3 has 13 amino acids. Trimming pared 4 bases from V and 2 bases from J, leaving 12 bases between. The CDR3 sequence: CSATKTAPYEQYF. The CDR3 nucleotides read TGCAGTGCTACGAAGACAGCCCCCTACGAGCAGTACTTC.

The V gene is TRBV12-3 or TRBV12-4, the J gene TRBJ1-2; possible D gene TRBD1, 6 bases. The length of the CDR3 is 15 residues. Trimming shortened V by 6 bases and J by 7 bases, and 21 bases separated the two germline ends. The CDR3: CASSTQGPSPIGYTF. CDR3 sequence (DNA): TGTGCCAGCAGCACACAGGGACCTTCCCCTATTGGCTACACCTTC.

This clonotype was seen many times. The chain combines TRBV18 with TRBJ1-5, with D uncertain. This CDR3 is built from 13 residues. The V end was cut by 3 bases, the J end by 4 bases, with 7 bases between. Germline V gene sequence: CDR1 KGHSH, CDR2 LQKENI. The CDR3 reads CASSPTENQPQHF. The CDR3 coding sequence is TGTGCCAGCTCACCGACTGAGAATCAGCCCCAGCATTTT.

V gene TRBV7-9 combines with J gene TRBJ2-2, with D tentatively TRBD2 (5 bases). Germline CDR1 and CDR2: SEHNR and FQNEAQ (reference sequence). Deletions cut 5 bases from V and 7 bases from J, with 17 bases between. The CDR3 runs to 15 residues. This CDR3 reads CASSPREQFRGELFF. Here the CDR3 DNA reads TGTGCCAGCAGCCCCCGGGAACAGTTCCGCGGGGAGCTGTTTTTT.

In this sample, this clonotype turned up a few times. The chain recombines TRBV29-1 with TRBJ2-7; D gene uncertain. Deletions cut 5 bases from V and 2 bases from J, with 10 bases between. The germline V gene encodes CDR1 SQVTM and CDR2 ANQGSEA. The CDR3 is 12 residues long. CDR3 nucleotides: TGCAGCGTTAAGGGATGGGCCTACGAGCAGTACTTC. The encoded protein is CSVKGWAYEQYF.

In its sample, this clonotype was seen a few times. The chain has TRBV24-1 and TRBJ2-1, with 9 bases fitting TRBD1. CDR3 size: 17 residues. V shed 4 bases, J shed 6 bases, and the junction held 12 bases outside the gene matches. Germline assignment: CDR1 KGHDR and CDR2 SFDVKD. CDR3 amino acids: CATSDLIPGQGLNEQFF. The CDR3 nucleotides are TGTGCCACCAGTGACCTTATTCCGGGACAGGGTCTCAATGAGCAGTTCTTC.

This clonotype was seen a few times. The chain combines TRBV27 with TRBJ2-7; the D gene could be TRBD1 or TRBD2 (5 bases each). V lost 3 bases, J lost 5 bases, and 17 bases lay in between. The CDR3 covers 15 residues. Germline V gene data show CDR1 as MNHEY and CDR2 as SMNVEV (reference sequence). This CDR3 reads CASSFERSGLHEQYF. The CDR3 region has the DNA TGTGCCAGCAGTTTTGAGCGCTCGGGGCTCCACGAGCAGTACTTC.